The T cell receptor beta chain under discussion was sequenced for a study of blood T cells in healthy people across ages. Aged roughly 6 to 90, donors were systemically healthy Caucasians from Russia. The CDR3 is made up of 13 amino acids. CDR1 is DFQATT, CDR2 SNEGSKA, per germline (reference sequence). Trimming removed 2 bases from V and 6 bases from J, with 10 bases in between. PCR was performed a second time for roughly 7 to 12 cycles using a sample-barcoded 5' primer and a J-beta primer mix. One entry per CDR3 protein, called by TCRdb with MiXCR from the 5' RACE reads. The table lists some 670,000 distinct CDR3 sequences, under 65% of them singletons.

This receptor was taken from a woman aged 80 or over in good health. The rearrangement links TRBV20-1 to TRBJ1-4; no definite D call. Sequences were obtained from blood. CDR3 in amino acids: CSARPSEDEKLFF. The CDR3 DNA reads TGCAGTGCTAGACCATCGGAGGATGAAAAACTGTTTTTT.